The clone carrying this T cell receptor (beta chain) was seen a handful of times. Its antigen is not known. The sample originates from a study of T-cell reconstitution after alpha-beta-depleted transplantation in children. Study findings and constraints: Several hundred graft clones that had expanded were reportedly the source of alpha-beta T cells about two months after transplant. Newly produced T cells mostly accounted for T-cell counts and diversity one year post-transplant.

A TCRbeta library incorporating unique molecular identifiers was prepared. One entry per CDR3 protein, called by TCRdb with MiXCR from the PCR reads. This sample has 670,000 or so distinct CDR3 sequences; about an eighth occur once, and the top ten carry 0.79%. This TCR was sampled from a girl aged 2-10 years with congenital amegakaryocytic thrombocytopenia, due to receive a stem cell transplant. Sequencing used PBMCs, obtained before TCRalphabeta/CD19-depleted stem cell transplant.

The CDR3 is CASSIHGTSGSSGTGELFF. DNA for the CDR3: TGTGCCAGCAGCATACACGGGACTAGCGGGAGCAGCGGCACCGGGGAGCTGTTTTTT. V is TRBV7-9 and J is TRBJ2-2; TRBD2 matches 14 bases. The CDR3 is 19 residues long. The germline CDR1 and CDR2 sequences are SEHNR and FQNEAQ (reference sequence). V shed 5 bases and J 4 bases; nucleotides not matched to a gene: 12.